A selection of T cell receptor beta chains follows, all from one sample in a study of control samples from healthy donors and cancer patients. Here immunoSEQ multiplex PCR was the method, and the copy in TCRdb shows in-frame clones only, minus some. The sample shows roughly 170,000 clones, 85% to 95% of them seen only once. The sample comprised blood. The receptors derive from a woman under 30 in good health. CDR3s include the opening cysteine and the closing phenylalanine or tryptophan. A D gene is named only where the DNA matches it firmly. Part of the rows lack a size; the others show once, few, many or a class for expanded clones.

v_call	d_call	j_call	clone_size	cdr3_aa	cdr3_nt
TRBV3-1/TRBV3-2	TRBD1	TRBJ2-3	.	CASSQHGRGQTDTQYF	TGTGCCAGCAGCCAACACGGAAGGGGGCAGACAGATACGCAGTATTTT
TRBV11-2	.	TRBJ1-2	.	CASSLERVSDYGYTF	TGTGCCAGCAGCTTAGAGCGGGTCTCCGACTATGGCTACACCTTC
TRBV18	TRBD2	TRBJ2-3	.	CASSPPGLAGGTDTQYF	TGTGCCAGCTCACCACCTGGACTAGCGGGAGGGACAGATACGCAGTATTTT
TRBV5-5	.	TRBJ1-5	.	CASSFSAQTSNQPQHF	TGTGCCAGCAGCTTTTCCGCCCAGACTAGCAATCAGCCCCAGCATTTT
TRBV19	.	TRBJ1-5	.	CASKVPLSNQPQHF	TGTGCCAGTAAGGTTCCGTTAAGCAATCAGCCCCAGCATTTT
TRBV7-2	.	TRBJ1-2	once	CASQNKGEGNYGYTF	TGTGCCAGCCAGAACAAAGGGGAAGGGAACTATGGCTACACCTTC
TRBV11-3	.	TRBJ2-3	.	CASSSQTGDTQYF	TGTGCCAGCAGCTCTCAAACAGGGGATACGCAGTATTTT
TRBV12-3/TRBV12-4	.	TRBJ1-5	.	CASSFPGNQPQHF	TGTGCCAGCAGTTTTCCGGGAAATCAGCCCCAGCATTTT
TRBV28	.	TRBJ2-7	.	CASSLTRGPYEQYF	TGTGCCAGCAGTTTAACTCGGGGGCCCTACGAGCAGTACTTC
TRBV28	.	TRBJ2-5	.	CASRNFGTLLQETQYF	TGTGCCAGCAGAAATTTCGGGACCCTCCTCCAAGAGACCCAGTACTTC
TRBV15	.	TRBJ1-3	.	CATSVPLGNTIYF	TGTGCCACCAGTGTACCCCTTGGAAACACCATATATTTT
TRBV19	TRBD2	TRBJ2-3	.	CASSARTSAGTDTQYF	TGTGCCAGTAGTGCGCGGACTAGCGCGGGCACAGATACGCAGTATTTT
TRBV5-1	TRBD1	TRBJ1-4	once	CASSIGFTGAGEKLFF	TGCGCCAGCAGCATCGGGTTCACAGGGGCGGGAGAAAAACTGTTTTTT
TRBV4-2	.	TRBJ2-4	.	CASSPLKGREKNIQYF	TGTGCCAGCAGCCCCCTCAAGGGCAGGGAGAAAAACATTCAGTACTTC
TRBV12-5	TRBD1	TRBJ2-3	.	CASGGQGARYTDTQYF	TGTGCTAGTGGGGGACAGGGGGCGCGGTATACAGATACGCAGTATTTT
TRBV27	.	TRBJ1-6	.	CASRLWQDNSPLHF	TGTGCCAGCAGATTGTGGCAGGACAATTCACCCCTCCACTTT
TRBV5-4	TRBD1	TRBJ2-1	.	CASSLVDRDNEQFF	TGTGCCAGCAGCTTGGTCGACAGGGACAATGAGCAGTTCTTC
TRBV2	TRBD2	TRBJ2-3	.	CASSLLAGGTDTQYF	TGTGCCAGCAGCTTACTAGCGGGGGGCACAGATACGCAGTATTTT
TRBV4-3	TRBD1	TRBJ1-2	.	CASSQGSRQGDGYTF	TGCGCCAGCAGCCAAGGGTCCAGACAGGGGGATGGCTACACCTTC
TRBV7-9	.	TRBJ1-2	.	CASTLPVGGGYTF	TGTGCCAGCACCTTGCCGGTGGGGGGTGGCTACACCTTC